Detailed here is one TCR beta chain. The antigen it recognizes is unknown. In total, fewer than 750 healthy bone marrow donors made up the cohort. Cohort members were all nominally healthy when sampled, although unrecorded immune exposures were likely present. The donor was CMV seropositive and belonged to the group of 250 to 350 seropositive cohort members. A peripheral blood sample was provided by each donor, and peripheral blood mononuclear cells were used for TCR beta sequencing. Genomic DNA was extracted from the blood cell samples with the Qiagen DNeasy Blood Extraction Kit. Unmatched junction bases come to 6, with V trimmed by 5 bases and J by 3 bases. CDR1 MNHEY and CDR2 SMNVEV were looked up in the germline V gene (reference sequence). CDR3 length: 14 amino acids, cysteine to phenylalanine. Of all the DNA, just the CDR3 is kept, 42 bases in frame from base 1. This sample was included in a study of cytomegalovirus exposure and HLA in healthy donors (TCRdb year 2017). In terms of the full investigation: In an earlier analysis of 550 to 750 of the donors, 276 Gb of sequence data and 90 million to 120 million unique TCR beta sequences from about 190 million T cells were reported. An early release covering about 600 HLA-typed donors comprised about 320 gigabases of sequencing data and 85 million or so unique TCR sequences. Of the roughly 400 genotyped donors, about 80% fell in the genetic ancestry cluster associated with self-reported Caucasian donors. The study aimed to test whether cataloging public T cell receptors could reveal signatures of past pathogen exposure. Using immunosequencing, the study profiled T cell repertoires from some 670 subjects and related those repertoires to cytomegalovirus serostatus. Along with the approximately 650-subject first cohort, a separate validation cohort of 120 different subjects was used. To predict cytomegalovirus infection status, the study combined high-throughput TCR immunosequencing, statistical association of individual TCRs with disease status, and machine learning. To study patterns of TCR occurrence, a later analysis re-analyzed previously published TCR beta repertoires from 650 to 750 donors and added high-resolution HLA genotyping. The later analysis used no new phenotypic data to find candidate immune exposures, relying instead on TCR beta sequences and their occurrence across donors. In an earlier analysis of around 540 of the donors, high-throughput TCR beta sequencing was used to judge whether each TCR beta V gene segment behaved as functional or pseudogenic. Donor age, sex, ethnicity and CMV serostatus were compiled together with the repertoire data. A later genetic analysis used genome-wide SNP genotypes for 398 of the 666 donors, treating that subset as a discovery cohort. Every repertoire in the discovery cohort had been generated on one and the same sequencing platform. HLA typing covered class I and class II loci at four-digit resolution. Typing coverage varied by locus: roughly 629-640 donors for A, B, C, DRB1 and DQB1; under 550 for DQA1; more than 600 for DPA1; approximately 490 for DPB1. Several DR-DQ haplotypes were handled as single units for association and clustering because linkage in the cohort was strong. Among about 390 genotyped donors of the cohort, an average of approximately 230,000 unique TCR beta nucleotide sequences were sequenced per donor, about a sixth of them non-productive.

The library came from the immunoSEQ multiplex PCR assay. The multiplex PCR relied on a mix of 60 forward primers for TCR Vbeta segments and 13 reverse primers for TCR Jbeta segments. Amplification of the CDR3 region of rearranged TCR beta genes was performed with a multiplex PCR assay on genomic DNA. On the Illumina HiSeq System, the amplified TCR beta libraries were sequenced as 87-base-pair reads. Per the source publication's procedure: Across the 670 or so repertoires, a later analysis counted roughly 84 million unique TCR beta chains, roughly 11 million of which were shared by at least two donors. To remove PCR and sequencing errors, raw reads were error-corrected and collapsed into unique sequences using a nearest-neighbor algorithm that merged closely related sequences. CDR3 sequences were aligned to IMGT reference sequences to assign V, D and J gene segments. For a sequence to be retained, at least a six-nucleotide match to both a V gene segment and a J gene segment was required. Rearrangements were called productive when the CDR3 lacked stop codons and stayed in frame with V and J; all others were non-productive. Following IMGT convention, CDR3 was defined as the stretch from the second conserved V-encoded cysteine to the conserved J-encoded phenylalanine. The earlier analysis of about 570 of the donors excluded any sequence lacking an unambiguous match to a single V gene segment. In an earlier analysis of some 590 of the donors, a V segment was called functional when productive rearrangements were above 56.7%, and segregating when the standard deviation between donors exceeded 5%. A statistical classification framework was built to diagnose cytomegalovirus status from the catalog of TCR beta chain sequences. V and J gene assignment, in a later analysis, came from comparing TCR nucleotide sequences with IMGT/GENE-DB human TR gene sequences. A later analysis assigned CDR3 sequences and most-parsimonious VDJ recombination scenarios with the TCRdist pipeline. In a later analysis, every TCR beta chain was defined by the combination of its CDR3 amino acid sequence and its V-gene family, and reads without a unique V-gene family were dropped. As a way to deal with suspected cross-contamination and a sequencing artifact, a later analysis dropped 640 or so nucleotide sequences that were highly shared and had low generation probability. For each public chain, a later analysis derived a clonal expansion index from normalized ranks of inferred template counts within each repertoire. In a later analysis, generation probabilities were computed using a VDJ recombination model fitted to out-of-frame rearrangements, and the results were checked against IGoR. In a later analysis, hypergeometric tests were used to score TCR-TCR, TCR-HLA and TCR-CMV co-occurrence, with a repertoire-size bias correction applied to TCR pairs. In a later analysis, false discovery rates were estimated by permuting HLA or CMV assignments 20 times. A later analysis grouped co-occurring TCRs with DBSCAN, adding TCRdist sequence similarity when clustering within HLA-allele-positive subsets. For co-occurrence clustering, repertoires with fewer than 30,000 or more than 120,000 public chains were excluded, along with five repertoires with anomalous nucleotide sharing. The clones in this table, taken by TCRdb from immuneACCESS, are in-frame only. Not every clone is retained; where verified, under half of the shortfall comes from an unresolved V gene, and the cause of the rest is unknown. V, J and clone size are taken as reported in that table, and D and trimming were inferred from the DNA itself. The sample table includes under 250,000 clones. The ten largest clones represent 0.9% to 1.4% of the sample.

The study at large found these results: A cluster of highly shared sequence variants was judged likely to be a technical artifact of the sequencing pipeline. According to a later analysis, TCR association rates differed among HLA loci, with DRB1 alleles showing the most associated TCRs and HLA-C alleles showing the fewest. Compared with equally common non-associated chains, HLA-associated TCR beta chains in a later analysis were more clonally expanded and had lower generation probabilities. Because HLA typing was unavailable for some donors at each locus, only the typed subset was used in association tests. When HLA alleles, especially DR and DQ, strongly co-occurred, attributing TCR associations to individual alleles was difficult. In vitro tests confirmed that a few of the cytomegalovirus-associated TCR beta chains recognize cytomegalovirus antigens. Correlated functional status among segregating V segments might reflect linkage disequilibrium, but an unknown experimental factor could not be ruled out. Because counts were too low, about 15 rarely observed V segments, including chromosome 9 orphons, were left out of the earlier analysis of 587 of the donors. According to a later analysis, parvovirus B19, influenza, CMV and Epstein-Barr virus appeared linked to several top co-occurrence clusters. The classifier was reported to diagnose cytomegalovirus status with high specificity and sensitivity in both the original and validation cohorts. A later analysis associated about 17,000 TCR beta sequences with specific HLA alleles at a false discovery rate of 0.05. Broadly in line with IMGT annotations, most TCR beta V segments showed up in productive rearrangements about 90% or about 30% of the time in an earlier analysis of several hundred of the donors. Presence/absence analyses assumed roughly uniform sequencing depth across donors, an assumption that may not hold. A further reported finding was that TCR beta sequences accurately predicted the HLA-A and HLA-B alleles for most subjects in the first cohort. While some public TCRs were present in many individuals, most TCR sequences turned up only very rarely across donors. In a later analysis, most CMV-associated TCR beta chains were found to appear HLA-restricted, with HLA associations seemingly driven largely by CMV exposure. V-gene and J-gene trimming of TCR beta chains was associated with a missense DCLRE1C variant in a later genetic analysis, and the association was replicated in an independent cohort. In this cohort, only TCR beta chains were sequenced, and detectable features were limited by the absence of alpha or paired-chain data. In a later genetic analysis, fewer N-insertions in productive TCRs were reported among donors in an Asian-associated ancestry cluster than the roughly 700-donor mean. Some IMGT-functional V segments, including TRBV6-2 and TRBV6-3, could not be told apart with the 87-base-pair reads, so those segments were excluded. A total of 150 to 200 TCR beta chains were listed by the study as associated with cytomegalovirus. CMV serostatus was the only immune exposure information available for the cohort. It was suggested by the authors that the approach could potentially be generalized to other disease states and immunological phenotypes.

The chain links TRBV27 with TRBJ1-1; TRBD1 agrees with 7 junctional bases. Sequencing input: PBMCs. The clonotype was recovered from a girl under 10 years old in good health and CMV-seropositive. The CDR3 loop reads CASSQRGPYTEAFF. Here is the DNA: TGTGCCAGCAGTCAAAGGGGGCCTTACACTGAAGCTTTCTTT.